This TCR beta chain emerged from a study of T cells in Graves' hyperthyroidism and ophthalmopathy (dated by TCRdb to about 2019). Study-level background: Peripheral blood samples were taken at initial diagnosis, before any treatment was given. To identify distinguishing TCR V-J signatures, a discovery cohort of about 100 patients was used, comprising 43 with Graves' ophthalmopathy and approximately 57 with stable Graves' hyperthyroidism. Prospective prediction of ophthalmopathy was tested in an independent validation cohort of 18 to 20 hyperthyroidism patients and 17 patients who later progressed to ophthalmopathy. For training and testing, the 80 to 100 patients in the discovery cohort were randomly divided in a 7:3 ratio. Thyroid tissue and blood T-cell repertoires from more than 5 Graves' hyperthyroidism patients were also compared in the study. After blood sampling, hyperthyroidism patients were treated with methimazole at a starting dose of 30 mg daily, and ophthalmopathy patients were treated with high-dose intravenous methylprednisolone. TCR Vbeta CDR3 sequencing of around 130 peripheral blood samples (under 45 ophthalmopathy, around 80 hyperthyroidism and roughly 17 progressor patients) is reported in the paper. Overall study results and their limits: A model built on a 13 V-J signature distinguished ophthalmopathy from stable hyperthyroidism, reaching about 89% sensitivity and about 81% specificity in cross-validation and 80%/75% in testing. Most expanded thyroid clonotypes (frequency above 0.001) were also detected in blood, a finding suggesting that blood repertoires may reflect thyroid immune responses. Sample size was not statistically predetermined, and investigators were not blinded to group allocation. In validation, the model predicted progression to ophthalmopathy with over 60% sensitivity and roughly 72% specificity, a median of 6.5 months before onset.

This clonotype was seen at least ten times. The target of this receptor is not known. No base quality information exists; no much larger clone differs at one position. A patient counted as having stable Graves' hyperthyroidism if no progression to ophthalmopathy occurred over 18 months of follow-up. Hyperthyroidism patients were newly diagnosed, had a disease duration of under 2 months, and were aged 18 to 65 years. Any patient with an uncontrolled infection, another autoimmune disease, pregnancy or lactation was excluded. Diagnoses were based on clinical symptoms, serum thyroxine and TRAb, thyroid ultrasound and orbital computed tomography. PBMCs were separated from 7.5 to 10 ml of fresh peripheral blood using Ficoll-Paque density gradient centrifugation. Trizol reagent was used to extract total RNA, and RNA quality was then checked on an Agilent 2100 Bioanalyzer. The TCR beta CDR3 regions were amplified from RNA transcripts. The first round of RT-PCR for the TCR CDR3 was performed with the HTBI primer set and the Qiagen OneStep RT-PCR kit. Libraries were constructed in a second round of multiplex PCR, after which size selection and purification were carried out. Paired-end sequencing of the libraries was performed with 100 bp reads on an Illumina HiSeq2000. On the authors' methods: SOAPnuke was used to process the raw data, removing reads that contained adapters or uncalled bases, had a mean Phred below 15, or lacked an exact match to the constant primer or identifier. High-quality paired reads were merged using COPE v1.2.5, and each unique nucleotide sequence was defined as a clonotype. MiTCR v1.1 was used to align the clonotypes against IMGT TRBV, TRBD and TRBJ reference segments. Only V-J combinations with frequency above 0.0001, covering about 99% of repertoires, were analysed. The TCS score was defined as the ratio of F50 (clonal expansion) to E x V (chaos), calculated using BLOSUM62-based TCRdist between CDR3 peptides within each V-J. Welch's t-statistics and random forest reduced some 510 V-J features to 13, which were used in a naive Bayes classifier (R e1071). Using fastp at Q25 and MiXCR, TCRdb reprocessed the public reads and kept productive beta chains. When rows share a CDR3 protein, they turn into one entry using the most common DNA and genes. V and J calls and clone size were set by TCRdb, not the authors. The sample includes 500,000 to 750,000 distinct CDR3 sequences, with 15% to 19% observed a single time. The top ten clones comprise approximately 7.4% of the sample.

The receptor was derived from a woman aged 25 to 39 with Graves' hyperthyroidism. Specimen: blood.

The DNA reads TGCGCCAGCAGCAATGGACTAGCGGGAAGCTACGAGCAGTACTTC. Its protein reads: CASSNGLAGSYEQYF. This chain joins TRBV5-1 to TRBJ2-7, with TRBD2 identical over 12 junction bases. Relative to germline, V is missing 4 bases and J is missing 3 bases, with 5 bases of the junction outside any gene match. The CDR3 spans 15 residues, from the cysteine through the phenylalanine. The entry retains the CDR3 DNA only, 45 bases that are in frame from base 1. Taken from the germline V gene, the CDR1 and CDR2 loops are SGHRS and YFSETQ. Extended through the reference TRBV5-1 and TRBJ2-7 proteins, this CDR3 yields the full variable domain: KAGVTQTPRYLIKTRGQQVTLSCSPISGHRSVSWYQQTPGQGLQFLFEYFSETQRNKGNFPGRFSGRQFSNSRSEMNVSTLELGDSALYLCASSNGLAGSYEQYFGPGTRLTVT.